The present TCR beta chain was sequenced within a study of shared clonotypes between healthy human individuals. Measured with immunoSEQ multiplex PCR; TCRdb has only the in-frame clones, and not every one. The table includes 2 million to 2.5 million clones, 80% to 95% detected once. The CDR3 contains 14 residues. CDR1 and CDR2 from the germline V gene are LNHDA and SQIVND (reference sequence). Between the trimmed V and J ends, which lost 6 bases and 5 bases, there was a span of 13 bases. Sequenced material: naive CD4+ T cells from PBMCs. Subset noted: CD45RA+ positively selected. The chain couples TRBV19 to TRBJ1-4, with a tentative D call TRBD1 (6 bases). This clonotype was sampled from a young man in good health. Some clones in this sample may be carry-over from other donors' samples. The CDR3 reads CASSSGTQNEKLFF. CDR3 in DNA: TGTGCCAGTAGCTCCGGGACACAGAATGAAAAACTGTTTTTT. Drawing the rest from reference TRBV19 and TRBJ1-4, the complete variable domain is DGGITQSPKYLFRKEGQNVTLSCEQNLNHDAMYWYRQDPGQGLRLIYYSQIVNDFQKGDIAEGYSVSREKKESFPLTVTSAQKNPTAFYLCASSSGTQNEKLFFGSGTQLSVL.